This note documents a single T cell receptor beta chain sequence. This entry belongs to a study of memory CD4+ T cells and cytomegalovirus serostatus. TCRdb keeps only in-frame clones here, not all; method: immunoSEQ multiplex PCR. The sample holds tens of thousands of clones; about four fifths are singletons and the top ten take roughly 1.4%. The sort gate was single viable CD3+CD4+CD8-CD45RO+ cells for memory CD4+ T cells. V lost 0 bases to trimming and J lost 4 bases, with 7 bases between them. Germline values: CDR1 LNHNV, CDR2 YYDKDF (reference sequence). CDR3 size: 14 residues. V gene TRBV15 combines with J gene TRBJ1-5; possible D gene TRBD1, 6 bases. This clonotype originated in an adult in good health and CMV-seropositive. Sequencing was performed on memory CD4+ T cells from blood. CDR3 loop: CATSRDRGNQPQHF. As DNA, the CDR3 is TGTGCCACCAGCAGAGACAGGGGTAATCAGCCCCAGCATTTT.